A selection of T cell receptor beta chains follows, all from one sample in a study of glioma-infiltrating T cells after dendritic cell vaccination. The protocol was immunoSEQ multiplex PCR, while the TCRdb copy is restricted to in-frame clones and leaves out a portion. The table lists 45,000 to 55,000 clones, over 75% of them singletons, with around 10% in the top ten. The material sequenced was blood, taken before dendritic cell vaccination. The receptors were sampled from a human donor with glioblastoma. CDR3s leave out the opening cysteine and the closing phenylalanine or tryptophan. The D gene is left open where the match is weak. The size field is filled for only some rows; it gives once, few, many or a size class.

v_call d_call clone_size cdr3_aa
TRBV29-1 - - SVEGGGGAQGYT
TRBV2 - - ASSGQGNPSTDTQY
TRBV29-1 - - SVDLAGQF
TRBV27 TRBD1 - ASSLAGGYYGYT
TRBV6-1 - - ASSEVGGTEAF
TRBV18 TRBD1 - ASSRDRDPYEQY
TRBV19 TRBD1 - ASSMGQGKSGANVLT
TRBV9 - - ASSVGPGLYGYT
TRBV19 - once ASTDPQGSGNYGYT
TRBV29-1 TRBD1 - SVDGDRRYQETQY
TRBV10-3 TRBD1 - AISSTGEGNYGYT
TRBV4-3 - - ASSQDRASGGIWGYT
TRBV7-9 TRBD2 - ASSPSGGAGETQY
TRBV14 TRBD2 - ASSQWPSGGTTNTGELF